This TCR beta chain originates from a study of beta chain features in type 1 diabetes. The study's findings and limits: Researchers could not determine here whether HLA type influences TCRB rearrangement.

This clone was counted between two and nine times. What it binds is not known. The sequenced template was cDNA made from the entire isolated RNA. Measured with immunoSEQ multiplex PCR; TCRdb has only the in-frame clones, and not every one. The data contain some 330,000 clones, approximately 10% of them seen just once; the ten biggest clones take up about 0.015%. The CDR3 is 16 amino acids. The ends were cut back, 0 bases at V and 0 bases at J, with 10 bases in the middle. Germline assignment: CDR1 MNHEY and CDR2 SVGAGI. The sequencing sample was made of naive CD4+ T cells from blood. The V gene is TRBV6-5, the J gene TRBJ2-3; unclear D gene. The receptor was isolated from a woman aged 25 to 45 in good health. The chain's CDR3 is CASSYSYLSSTDTQYF. Here the CDR3 DNA reads TGTGCCAGCAGTTACTCATACTTATCTAGCACAGATACGCAGTATTTT.